This record covers a single TCR beta chain. Reverse transcription of roughly 0.5 to 1 ug RNA was performed with random hexamers. Multiplex PCR with immunoSEQ amplified the TCR beta CDR3 across 54 Vbeta and 13 Jbeta. In TCRdb, the immunoSEQ multiplex PCR reads were re-called with MiXCR into one record per CDR3 protein. Here the sample spans roughly 200,000 distinct CDR3 sequences, over 90% being singletons. This entry is derived from a study of CD8 T cells in Susac syndrome. Stable or active relapsing-remitting multiple sclerosis, untreated and meeting revised McDonald criteria, defined the controls. The CDR3 loop spans 16 amino acids. Trimming at V came to 4 bases and at J to 4 bases, leaving 9 bases not matched to a gene.

The sample consisted of CD4+ T cells from PBMCs. The rearrangement joins TRBV23-1 to TRBJ1-5; 8 bases agree with TRBD1. TRBV23-1 carries the ORF label, with uncertain function. This TCR was sampled from a human donor with multiple sclerosis. The chain's CDR3 is CASSRRRDRWNQPQHF. CDR3 nucleotides: TGCGCCAGCAGTCGCAGAAGGGACAGGTGGAATCAGCCCCAGCATTTT.